A selection of T cell receptor beta chains follows, all from one sample in a study of blood T cell repertoires in COVID-19. Repertoires were generated with immunoSEQ multiplex PCR, while TCRdb's copy carries only in-frame clones and drops some. The table shows approximately 170,000 clones, with around 83% occurring only once. The sample comprised peripheral blood. These receptors originate from a woman in her 70s who had recovered from COVID-19. Both conserved end residues are part of each CDR3. The D gene is left open where the match is weak. Rows may omit the clone size; those that give it use once, few, many or a size class.

abundance	v_gene	len	j_gene	d_gene	CDR3nt	CDR3aa
-	TRBV3-1/TRBV3-2	15	TRBJ1-5	-	TGTGCCAGCAGCCAATGGGGGGGTCCGGATCAGCCCCAGCATTTT	CASSQWGGPDQPQHF
-	TRBV7-6	15	TRBJ2-7	TRBD1	TGTGCCAGCAGCCTCGGACAGGGTGCACCATACGAGCAGTACTTC	CASSLGQGAPYEQYF
-	TRBV9	20	TRBJ2-1	TRBD2	TGTGCCAGCAGCGTAGGGGGACTAGCTGAGATCCAAAATTCCTACAATGAGCAGTTCTTC	CASSVGGLAEIQNSYNEQFF
-	TRBV18	17	TRBJ2-3	-	TGTGCCAGCTCACCACTGGGGGAAGGGCCCGCACAGGGTACGCAGTATTTT	CASSPLGEGPAQGTQYF
-	TRBV11-1	14	TRBJ2-1	TRBD1	TGTGCCAGCAGCTCTAAGACAGGGCCCAGGGAGCAGTTCTTC	CASSSKTGPREQFF
-	TRBV2	15	TRBJ1-2	-	TGTGCCAGCAGTACCCACAGGGCGGGCGTGGAGGGCTACACCTTC	CASSTHRAGVEGYTF
-	TRBV18	15	TRBJ2-1	TRBD1	TGTGCCAGCTCACCCGGACAGGGGGCCTACAATGAGCAGTTCTTC	CASSPGQGAYNEQFF
-	TRBV13	14	TRBJ2-1	TRBD2	TGTGCCAGCAGCCGGACTAGCGCCCACAATGAGCAGTTCTTC	CASSRTSAHNEQFF
once	TRBV7-8	12	TRBJ1-1	TRBD1	TGTGCCAGCAGCCGATACAGGGGTGAAGCTTTCTTT	CASSRYRGEAFF
-	TRBV2	17	TRBJ2-4	-	TGTGCCAGCACCCTGGGGGGGGGCGGGGTAGCCAAAAACATTCAGTACTTC	CASTLGGGGVAKNIQYF
-	TRBV3-1/TRBV3-2	16	TRBJ2-5	TRBD2	TGTGCCAGCAGCCAGGGGACTAGCGGGACCCAAGAGACCCAGTACTTC	CASSQGTSGTQETQYF
-	TRBV27	14	TRBJ2-3	-	TGTGCCAGCAGCACCAGGGGGGCCGCAGATACGCAGTATTTT	CASSTRGAADTQYF
many	TRBV11-3	14	TRBJ2-1	TRBD2	TGTGCCAGCAGCTTAGACGGGGGGGGCGATGAGCAGTTCTTC	CASSLDGGGDEQFF
-	TRBV4-1	15	TRBJ1-2	TRBD1	TGCGCCAGCAGCCAAGGAAGACAGGGGGCGGGCGGCTACACCTTC	CASSQGRQGAGGYTF
-	TRBV19	14	TRBJ1-2	-	TGTGCCAGTACCCCCGAGGGCGGTAACTATGGCTACACCTTC	CASTPEGGNYGYTF
-	TRBV5-3	18	TRBJ1-3	TRBD1	TGTGCCAGAAGCCGGACAGGGGGCGAATTCCTCCGTGGAAACACCATATATTTT	CARSRTGGEFLRGNTIYF
-	TRBV27	14	TRBJ2-7	TRBD2	TGTGCCAGCAGTTGGTCCGGACTAGCGGGCGAGCAGTACTTC	CASSWSGLAGEQYF
few	TRBV10-3	15	TRBJ2-2	TRBD2	TGTGCCATCAGTATAGCGGGGGGTAGCACCGGGGAGCTGTTTTTT	CAISIAGGSTGELFF
-	TRBV29-1	12	TRBJ1-2	TRBD1	TGCAGCCTACAGGGGGGTGACTATGGCTACACCTTC	CSLQGGDYGYTF
-	TRBV10-3	16	TRBJ2-5	TRBD2	TGTGCCATGGGAGTGGGCAGCGGGGCGGCAGGGGAGACCCAGTACTTC	CAMGVGSGAAGETQYF
few	TRBV6-5	16	TRBJ2-2	-	TGTGCCAGCAGTTACTCGCAGACTGCACCTACCGGGGAGCTGTTTTTT	CASSYSQTAPTGELFF
once	TRBV28	14	TRBJ2-7	TRBD2	TGTGCCAGCAGGGGGACTAGCGGCTCCTACGAGCAGTACTTC	CASRGTSGSYEQYF
-	TRBV9	14	TRBJ1-2	-	TGTGCCAGCAGCCGGGACACCAACCTCTATGGCTACACCTTC	CASSRDTNLYGYTF
-	TRBV30	12	TRBJ2-1	TRBD1	TGTGCCTGGAGTGCGACAGGGGGGACGGGGTTCTTC	CAWSATGGTGFF
few	TRBV5-4	12	TRBJ2-3	-	TGTGCCAGCAGCTTTCCGGCAGATACGCAGTATTTT	CASSFPADTQYF
few	TRBV14	15	TRBJ2-7	-	TGTGCCAGCAGCCAAGTTCCGTTAACCCGCGACGAGCAGTACTTC	CASSQVPLTRDEQYF
-	TRBV5-1	15	TRBJ2-7	-	TGCGCCAGCACCCCGGGTCCGGGACTCAGCTACGAGCAGTACTTC	CASTPGPGLSYEQYF